These T cell receptor beta chains were read from a single sample in a study of blood T cell repertoires in COVID-19. Libraries were prepared by immunoSEQ multiplex PCR; TCRdb keeps only in-frame clonotypes and omits some of them. The sample yields under 200,000 clones, roughly 82% seen once. Sequenced sample: PBMCs or T cells enriched from blood (not recorded which). All receptors come from a man in his forties with acute COVID-19. Both conserved end residues are part of each CDR3. The D gene is left open where the match is weak. A clone size is listed for some rows: how often the clone was seen (once, few, many), or a class if it is expanded.

. TRBJ2-3 TRBD2 TRBV3-1/TRBV3-2 CASSQDQGSGRWADTQYF TGTGCCAGCAGCCAAGATCAGGGTAGCGGGAGGTGGGCAGATACGCAGTATTTT
. TRBJ2-2 TRBD1 TRBV11-3 CASSWDRRNTGELFF TGTGCCAGCAGCTGGGACAGGAGGAACACCGGGGAGCTGTTTTTT
. TRBJ2-5 TRBD1 TRBV6-5 CASSRQGAFQETQYF TGTGCCAGCAGTCGACAGGGGGCTTTCCAAGAGACCCAGTACTTC
once TRBJ2-3 TRBD1 TRBV28 CASSLQGVSTDTQYF TGTGCCAGCAGTTTGCAGGGGGTCAGCACAGATACGCAGTATTTT
. TRBJ2-7 . TRBV7-2 CASSSQLTYEQYF TGTGCCAGCAGCTCGCAACTTACCTACGAGCAGTACTTC
. TRBJ2-1 TRBD2 TRBV19 CASRALAARNEQFF TGTGCCAGTAGAGCCCTAGCGGCAAGGAATGAGCAGTTCTTC
. TRBJ2-1 . TRBV6-4 CASSDGSGHNEQFF TGTGCCAGCAGTGACGGTAGCGGACACAATGAGCAGTTCTTC
many TRBJ2-2 TRBD1 TRBV2 CARTGGTNTGELFF TGTGCCAGGACAGGGGGGACGAACACCGGGGAGCTGTTTTTT
. TRBJ1-2 TRBD1 TRBV5-4 CASSFGQGASGYTF TGTGCCAGCAGTTTTGGACAGGGGGCATCAGGCTACACCTTC
. TRBJ1-4 TRBD1 TRBV5-1 CASRWTGGNEKLFF TGCGCCAGCAGATGGACAGGGGGAAATGAAAAACTGTTTTTT
. TRBJ2-7 . TRBV7-2 CASSLVSAGLVEQYF TGTGCCAGCAGCTTAGTGTCAGCAGGCCTCGTCGAGCAGTACTTC
. TRBJ2-1 TRBD2 TRBV7-2 CASSRSGTSGDNEQFF TGTGCCAGCAGTCGAAGCGGGACTAGCGGTGACAATGAGCAGTTCTTC
. TRBJ1-2 TRBD1 TRBV24-1 CATSDAGQLYGYTF TGTGCCACCAGTGATGCGGGACAGCTATATGGCTACACCTTC
. TRBJ2-3 . TRBV11-2 CASSPSTDTQYF TGTGCCAGCAGCCCTAGCACAGATACGCAGTATTTT
. TRBJ1-5 TRBD1 TRBV3-1/TRBV3-2 CASSPSGQGEQPQHF TGTGCCAGCAGCCCCTCGGGACAGGGGGAACAGCCCCAGCATTTT
. TRBJ2-2 . TRBV9 CASSAGTAYTGELFF TGTGCCAGCAGTGCGGGGACAGCCTACACCGGGGAGCTGTTTTTT
. TRBJ2-3 . TRBV5-1 CASSLSNTDTQYF TGCGCCAGCAGCTTGTCCAACACAGATACGCAGTATTTT
. TRBJ2-6 . TRBV6-5 CASMVRGMSNVLTF TGTGCCAGCATGGTACGGGGAATGTCCAACGTCCTGACTTTC
. TRBJ2-5 . TRBV15 CATSRDRGEQETQYF TGTGCCACCAGCAGAGATCGCGGCGAACAAGAGACCCAGTACTTC
. TRBJ2-1 TRBD2 TRBV27 CASSINLGGDEQFF TGTGCCAGCAGTATTAACCTGGGAGGGGATGAGCAGTTCTTC
. TRBJ1-5 . TRBV28 CASSVQGISQPQHF TGTGCCAGCAGTGTCCAGGGGATCTCTCAGCCCCAGCATTTT
. TRBJ2-1 . TRBV5-1 CASSPLQGEGFNEQFF TGCGCCAGCAGCCCCTTACAGGGAGAGGGATTCAATGAGCAGTTCTTC
. TRBJ2-7 . TRBV28 CASSQSQGFYEQYF TGTGCCAGCAGTCAGTCGCAGGGTTTCTACGAGCAGTACTTC
. TRBJ2-2 . TRBV11-2 CASSFALHTGELFF TGTGCCAGCAGCTTCGCGCTACACACCGGGGAGCTGTTTTTT
. TRBJ2-1 TRBD2 TRBV4-1 CASSQGVRGSSYNEQFF TGCGCCAGCAGCCAAGGCGTTCGCGGGAGCTCCTACAATGAGCAGTTCTTC
. TRBJ1-1 . TRBV11-3 CASSYGTEAFF TGTGCCAGCAGCTACGGGACAGAAGCTTTCTTT
. TRBJ1-2 TRBD1 TRBV29-1 CSAPGQGYGYTF TGCAGCGCCCCGGGACAGGGATACGGCTACACCTTC
. TRBJ2-1 TRBD2 TRBV7-9 CASSLAMDSLAGKNNEQFF TGTGCCAGCAGCTTAGCGATGGACTCACTAGCGGGAAAAAACAATGAGCAGTTCTTC
. TRBJ2-1 TRBD2 TRBV5-6 CATGGSPSNEQFF TGTGCCACCGGCGGGAGCCCTAGCAATGAGCAGTTCTTC
. TRBJ1-1 . TRBV2 CASSEMRVNTEAFF TGTGCCAGCAGTGAAATGAGGGTAAACACTGAAGCTTTCTTT
. TRBJ1-4 TRBD1 TRBV5-4 CASSSGGTGDEKLFF TGTGCCAGCAGCTCCGGGGGGACAGGGGATGAAAAACTGTTTTTT
. TRBJ1-5 . TRBV28 CASSSSTEYSNQPQHF TGTGCCAGCAGTTCCTCGACAGAGTATAGCAATCAGCCCCAGCATTTT
. TRBJ2-7 TRBD2 TRBV19 CASSSPGLAGDGSYEQYF TGTGCCAGTTCAAGCCCCGGACTAGCGGGAGATGGGTCCTACGAGCAGTACTTC
. TRBJ2-2 TRBD2 TRBV7-3 CASSLAGVDTGELFF TGTGCCAGCAGCTTAGCGGGAGTAGATACCGGGGAGCTGTTTTTT
. TRBJ1-1 TRBD1 TRBV5-4 CASSGGQVMNTEAFF TGTGCCAGCAGCGGCGGACAGGTTATGAACACTGAAGCTTTCTTT
once TRBJ1-5 TRBD1 TRBV27 CATRTGVSNQPQHF TGTGCCACCCGGACAGGGGTGAGCAATCAGCCCCAGCATTTT
. TRBJ1-5 . TRBV2 CASRDRGGNQPQHF TGTGCCAGCCGGGACCGGGGAGGGAATCAGCCCCAGCATTTT